These 27 T cell receptor beta chains came from one sample sequenced in a study of CD8 T cells in ankylosing spondylitis. Using its own MiXCR run on the 5' RACE reads, TCRdb lists one record per CDR3 protein. The sample carries some 840,000 distinct CDR3 sequences, about 11% recorded once. Regarding the study as a whole: Within ankylosing spondylitis blood, a TCR beta motif made up of eight or nine highly homologous variants appeared to be characteristic.

No antigen has been assigned to these receptors. Sequenced: blood, either unsorted or a sorted T cell fraction (not recorded which). The receptors shown here come from a male donor with ankylosing spondylitis.

The V call is TRBV6-1, the J call TRBJ2-3; D gene ambiguous. This CDR3 region has 16 residues. The germline V gene has CDR1 MNHNS and CDR2 SASEGT. V lost 6 bases and J lost 3, with 19 bases in between. The CDR3 bases are TGTGCCAGCAGACTTACAACAGACGGCTGGACAGATACGCAGTATTTT. Encoded protein: CASRLTTDGWTDTQYF.

There are many counts of this clonotype. The chain couples TRBV5-5 to TRBJ1-1, with D hard to call. CDR1 is SGHKS, CDR2 YYEKEE, per germline (reference sequence). The CDR3 spans 15 residues. Trimming left V 0 bases short and J 4 bases short, with 13 bases between. The CDR3 loop reads CASSLDWVRLTEAFF. The DNA of the CDR3 is TGTGCCAGCAGCTTGGATTGGGTGCGGCTCACTGAAGCTTTCTTT.

The chain joins TRBV10-3 to TRBJ2-5, with 10 bases fitting TRBD1. V gave up 6 bases and J gave up 5 bases; unmatched junction bases: 6. CDR3 size: 14 residues. Germline loops: CDR1 ENHRY, CDR2 SYGVKD. The CDR3 nucleotides read TGTGCCATCAGGCCGGGACAGGGGATCGAGACCCAGTACTTC. Residues: CAIRPGQGIETQYF.

The gene calls are TRBV3-1 and TRBJ2-7; D unresolved. With 0 bases removed from V and 7 bases from J, the gap between germline ends came to 7 bases. CDR1 is LGHDT, CDR2 YNNKEL, per germline (reference sequence). The CDR3 length is 12 residues. CDR3 sequence reads: CASSQDKKEQYF. The CDR3, as DNA: TGTGCCAGCAGCCAAGATAAGAAGGAGCAGTACTTC.

This clonotype has more than one count but fewer than ten. The rearrangement joins TRBV2 to TRBJ2-2, with D unclear. The germline V and J ends were trimmed by 6 bases and 6 bases, with 11 bases remaining between them. The germline CDR1 and CDR2 sequences are SNHLY and FYNNEI. The CDR3 runs 13 residues. CDR3 residues: CASSPNLAGELFF. CDR3 coding DNA: TGTGCCAGCAGCCCTAATTTAGCCGGGGAGCTGTTTTTT.

This clonotype was counted only a few times. This rearrangement joins TRBV20-1 to TRBJ2-3, with D maybe TRBD2 (6 bases). Trimming stripped 7 bases from V and 2 bases from J, with 13 bases between. The V gene's germline CDR1 is DFQATT and CDR2 SNEGSKA (reference sequence). The length of the CDR3 is 13 residues. CDR3 region: CSDWGLNTDTQYF. DNA of the CDR3: TGCAGTGATTGGGGACTGAACACAGATACGCAGTATTTT.

This sequence joins TRBV6-1 and TRBJ2-3, with D possibly TRBD1 on 6 matching bases. Per germline, CDR1 MNHNS and CDR2 SASEGT. V lost 5 bases and J 2 bases, leaving 14 bases between the germline ends. CDR3 length: 15 amino acids. The CDR3 coding sequence is TGTGCCAGCAGTACAACAGGGACCTTCACAGATACGCAGTATTTT. Protein: CASSTTGTFTDTQYF.

This clonotype showed up many times. The chain links TRBV20-1 to TRBJ2-1; no reliable D call. Germline V lookup: CDR1 DFQATT, CDR2 SNEGSKA (reference sequence). The CDR3 is made up of 11 amino acids. Between the trimmed V and J ends, which lost 6 bases and 3 bases, there was a span of 6 bases. CDR3 loop: CSAAGYNEQFF. The CDR3 DNA is TGCAGTGCGGCTGGCTACAATGAGCAGTTCTTC.

The sample holds many counts of this clonotype. Here the CDR3 reads CASSLDPGAWWQFF. In DNA form, the CDR3 reads TGCGCCAGCAGCTTGGACCCGGGGGCATGGTGGCAGTTCTTC. The V gene is TRBV5-1, the J gene TRBJ2-1; perhaps D is TRBD1 or TRBD2 (6 bases each). Trimming took off 0 bases at V and 12 bases at J, with 16 bases between the two ends. The germline V gene has CDR1 SGHRS and CDR2 YFSETQ. The CDR3 totals 14 residues.

This clonotype was counted a few times. The chain has TRBV20-1 and TRBJ2-7, with TRBD2 matching over 7 bases. V lost 5 bases and J lost 6; bases outside the gene matches: 10. This CDR3 contains 13 residues. Per the germline V gene, CDR1 is DFQATT and CDR2 is SNEGSKA (reference sequence). CDR3 in DNA: TGCAGTGCTCCAGATGAACTAGCGACCGAGCAGTACTTC. This codes for CSAPDELATEQYF.

V and J are TRBV4-3 and TRBJ1-2; maybe TRBD1 (6 bases). The CDR3 contains 16 residues. CDR1 is LGHNA, CDR2 YSLEER, per germline. V was trimmed by 1 base and J by 8 bases, leaving 20 bases between them. Here the CDR3 DNA reads TGCGCCAGCAGCCAAGGAAGAGGGGGTGCATACCGCGGCTACACCTTC. This codes for CASSQGRGGAYRGYTF.

V gene TRBV20-1 combines with J gene TRBJ1-3, with D uncertain. The CDR3 covers 12 residues. The V gene lost 0 bases and the J gene lost 6 bases, with 6 bases spanning the gap. Germline CDR1 and CDR2: DFQATT and SNEGSKA (reference sequence). The CDR3 is CSAREEKNTIYF. The CDR3 coding sequence is TGCAGTGCTAGAGAGGAGAAAAACACCATATATTTT.

This clonotype was observed at least ten times. The chain has TRBV7-9 and TRBJ2-3; no definite D call. This CDR3 has 13 residues. Per the germline V gene, CDR1 is SEHNR and CDR2 is FQNEAQ (reference sequence). V lost 0 bases to trimming and J lost 4 bases, with 5 bases between them. Here the CDR3 DNA reads TGTGCCAGCAGCTTAGCGGTGGCAGATACGCAGTATTTT. Translation: CASSLAVADTQYF.

The rearrangement joins TRBV9 to TRBJ1-1; D is unclear. The CDR3 totals 12 residues. Trimming pared 3 bases from V and 3 bases from J, leaving 6 bases between. Germline CDR1 and CDR2: SGDLS and YYNGEE. The CDR3 is CASSGPYTEAFF. The CDR3, as DNA: TGTGCCAGCAGCGGGCCCTACACTGAAGCTTTCTTT.

The table lists this clonotype with a few counts. The CDR3 coding sequence is TGTGCCAGCTCGGGACAGGGCCGGAAGACCCAGTACTTC. Translation: CASSGQGRKTQYF. This rearrangement joins TRBV6-1 to TRBJ2-5; 9 bases line up with TRBD1. The CDR3 totals 13 residues. Germline CDR1 reads MNHNS; CDR2 reads SASEGT. The J segment lost 6 bases and the V segment lost 8 bases, leaving 7 bases of the junction unmatched.

The V gene is TRBV10-1, the J gene TRBJ2-7; 9 bases are a match to TRBD1. After removal of 0 bases from V and 3 bases from J, the junction contained 6 bases not matched to a gene. Germline V gives CDR1 WNHNN, CDR2 SYGVQD (reference sequence). The length of the CDR3 is 16 residues. The CDR3: CASSESSDRGVYEQYF. DNA of the CDR3: TGCGCCAGCAGTGAGTCGTCGGACAGGGGCGTCTACGAGCAGTACTTC.

This clonotype has a count of ten or more. The chain employs TRBV29-1 and TRBJ2-1, with D unclear. CDR1 SQVTM and CDR2 ANQGSEA come from the germline V gene. Deletions cut 7 bases from V and 3 bases from J, with 10 bases between. CDR3 length equals 12 residues. Written as DNA, the CDR3 is TGCAGCGCTAATGTTGGCTACAATGAGCAGTTCTTC. Protein sequence: CSANVGYNEQFF.

The sample holds a few counts of this clonotype. The chain recombines TRBV5-1 with TRBJ1-2, with TRBD1 identical over 10 bases. Germline-derived CDR1 and CDR2 are SGHRS and YFSETQ. This CDR3 has 13 amino acids. V shed 4 bases and J 6 bases; nucleotides not matched to a gene: 3. CDR3 DNA: TGCGCCAGCAGCATAGGGACAGGGGATGGCTACACCTTC. Amino acid sequence: CASSIGTGDGYTF.

In its sample, this clonotype was seen many times. The V gene is TRBV20-1, the J gene TRBJ1-1; D not resolved. This CDR3 spans 14 amino acids. The germline V gene encodes CDR1 DFQATT and CDR2 SNEGSKA (reference sequence). The ends were cut back, 3 bases at V and 3 bases at J, with 14 bases in the middle. The CDR3 nucleotides are TGCAGTGCTAGGGACTACTGGACGTACACTGAAGCTTTCTTT. This sequence encodes CSARDYWTYTEAFF.

This clonotype was recorded at least ten times. The J gene is TRBJ1-2, the V gene TRBV29-1; 7 positions match TRBD1. Unmatched junction bases numbered 7, after V lost 6 bases and J lost 0 bases. Germline lookup yields CDR1 SQVTM and CDR2 ANQGSEA. This CDR3 region has 14 residues. CDR3: CSVRGQGTNYGYTF. The CDR3 bases are TGCAGCGTGAGGGGGCAGGGCACTAACTATGGCTACACCTTC.

The V call is TRBV4-2, the J call TRBJ2-3, with no clear D. The CDR3 is made up of 16 amino acids. The V gene lost 4 bases and the J gene lost 0 bases, with 14 bases spanning the gap. Germline CDR1 LGHNA, CDR2 YNFKEQ. The CDR3: CASSRQDTLSTDTQYF. Here the CDR3 DNA reads TGTGCCAGCAGCCGGCAGGATACATTAAGCACAGATACGCAGTATTTT.

This clonotype has more than one count but fewer than ten. The V and J genes are TRBV5-1 and TRBJ2-6, with TRBD2 identical over 7 bases. CDR3 length equals 14 residues. J was trimmed by 12 bases and V by 7 bases; bases with no gene match: 13. Germline loops: CDR1 SGHRS, CDR2 YFSETQ. CDR3 sequence: CASGGGDPISVLTF. In DNA, the CDR3 is TGCGCCAGCGGGGGAGGGGACCCAATAAGCGTCCTGACTTTC.

CDR3 DNA sequence: TGCGCCAGCAGCTCTGGGGGGACGAACCGTGGTGAAGCTTTCTTT. It encodes CASSSGGTNRGEAFF. The rearrangement links TRBV5-1 to TRBJ1-1, with D possibly TRBD1 on 5 matching bases. Looked up from germline, CDR1 is SGHRS and CDR2 is YFSETQ. With 3 bases removed from V and 7 bases from J, the gap between germline ends came to 19 bases. The CDR3 is made up of 15 amino acids.

This chain joins TRBV18 and TRBJ1-4; D gene ambiguous. Germline V gives CDR1 KGHSH, CDR2 LQKENI. Trimming removed 4 bases from V and 7 bases from J, with 13 bases in between. The CDR3 spans 14 residues. The CDR3 loop is CASSHQEGPEKLFF. CDR3 coding DNA: TGTGCCAGCTCACACCAGGAAGGGCCTGAAAAACTGTTTTTT.

The table lists this clonotype with a few counts. This chain connects TRBV20-1 to TRBJ2-2; TRBD1 might be the D (6 bases). This CDR3 region has 14 residues. Per the germline V gene, CDR1 is DFQATT and CDR2 is SNEGSKA (reference sequence). V lost 0 bases, J lost 6 bases, and 11 bases lay in between. The CDR3 sequence is CSARDTGKAGELFF. The CDR3 DNA reads as TGCAGTGCTAGAGATACAGGGAAGGCCGGGGAGCTGTTTTTT.

This clonotype was counted only a few times. This chain uses TRBV28 with TRBJ2-7; TRBD1 agrees at 7 bases. V shed 2 bases and J 1 base; nucleotides not matched to a gene: 8. The CDR3 has 16 residues. Germline values: CDR1 MDHEN, CDR2 SYDVKM. For the CDR3, the DNA is TGTGCCAGCAGTTTACTTGACGCGGACAGGTCCTACGAGCAGTACTTC. Amino acid sequence: CASSLLDADRSYEQYF.

V usage is TRBV20-1 and J usage is TRBJ2-1, with 7 bases fitting TRBD1. The ends lost 3 bases at V and 6 bases at J; junction bases unmatched: 11. The germline V gene has CDR1 DFQATT and CDR2 SNEGSKA (reference sequence). The length of the CDR3 is 15 residues. CDR3 region: CSASPTGSDPNEQFF. The CDR3 nucleotides read TGCAGTGCTAGCCCGACAGGGTCGGACCCCAATGAGCAGTTCTTC.